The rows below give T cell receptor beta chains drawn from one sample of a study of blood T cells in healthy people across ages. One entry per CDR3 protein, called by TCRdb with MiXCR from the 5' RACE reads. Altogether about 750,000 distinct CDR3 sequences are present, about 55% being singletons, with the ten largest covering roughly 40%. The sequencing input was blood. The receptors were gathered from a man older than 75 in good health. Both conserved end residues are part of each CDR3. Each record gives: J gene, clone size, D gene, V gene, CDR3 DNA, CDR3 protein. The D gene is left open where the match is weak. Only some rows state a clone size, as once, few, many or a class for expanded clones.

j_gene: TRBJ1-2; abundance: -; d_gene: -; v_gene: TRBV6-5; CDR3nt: TGTGCCAGCAGGCCAGGGATGGCAGTGGGCTATGGCTACACCTTC; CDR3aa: CASRPGMAVGYGYTF
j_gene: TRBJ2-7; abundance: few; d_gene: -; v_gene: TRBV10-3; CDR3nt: TGTGCCATCTCGGTCGGGTCCTCCTACGAGCAGTACTTC; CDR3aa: CAISVGSSYEQYF
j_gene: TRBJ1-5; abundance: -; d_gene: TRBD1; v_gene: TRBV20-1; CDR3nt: TGCAGTGCAACCCAGGGGGTGAATCAGCCCCAGCATTTT; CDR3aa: CSATQGVNQPQHF
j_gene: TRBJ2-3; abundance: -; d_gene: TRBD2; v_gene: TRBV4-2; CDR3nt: TGTGCCAGCAGCCTGGTACTAGCGGGAGAAGATACGCAGTATTTT; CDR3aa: CASSLVLAGEDTQYF
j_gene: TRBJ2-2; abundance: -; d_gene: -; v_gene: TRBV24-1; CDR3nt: TGTGCCACCAGTGATTTCTACGATGGGGGTTACACCGGGGAGCTGTTTTTT; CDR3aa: CATSDFYDGGYTGELFF
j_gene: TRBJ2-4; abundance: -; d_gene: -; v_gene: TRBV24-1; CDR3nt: TGTGCCACCAGTGGCTCAGGGGGAGGTTGGACCAAAAACATTCAGTACTTC; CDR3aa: CATSGSGGGWTKNIQYF
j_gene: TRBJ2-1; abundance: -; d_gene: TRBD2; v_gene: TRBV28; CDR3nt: TGTGCCAGCAGCCCTAATGGCGGGAGACCCTACAATGAGCAGTTCTTC; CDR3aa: CASSPNGGRPYNEQFF
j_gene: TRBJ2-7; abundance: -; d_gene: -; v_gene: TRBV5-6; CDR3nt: TGTGCCAGCAGCTATTCAGGGAGCCTGGGCGAGCAGTACTTC; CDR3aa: CASSYSGSLGEQYF
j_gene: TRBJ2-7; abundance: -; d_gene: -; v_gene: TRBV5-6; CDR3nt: TGTGCCAGCAGCTTGGGGCTAGCGACCCCCTACGAGCAGTACTTC; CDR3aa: CASSLGLATPYEQYF
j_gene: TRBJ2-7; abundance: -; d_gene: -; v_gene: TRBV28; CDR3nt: TGTGCCAGCAGTTTGGCGGGGCGCGGGGACGAGCAGTACTTC; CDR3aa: CASSLAGRGDEQYF
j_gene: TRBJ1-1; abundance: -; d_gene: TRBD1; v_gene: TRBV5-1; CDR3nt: TGCGCCAGCAGTAAAACGACAGGGGACACTGAAGCTTTCTTT; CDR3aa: CASSKTTGDTEAFF
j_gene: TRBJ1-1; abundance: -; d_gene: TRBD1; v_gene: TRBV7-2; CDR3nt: TGTGCCAGCAGCGTCACGACAGGGATTGCTGAAGCTTTCTTT; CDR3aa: CASSVTTGIAEAFF
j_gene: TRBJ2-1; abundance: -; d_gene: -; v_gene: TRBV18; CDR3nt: TGTGCCAGCTCACAGGGCGGCTCCAGGGAATACGAGCAGTTCTTC; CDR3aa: CASSQGGSREYEQFF
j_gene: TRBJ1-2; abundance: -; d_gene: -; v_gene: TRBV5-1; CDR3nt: TGCGCCAGCAGCCAGACCCTCGACAGTAACTATGGCTACACCTTC; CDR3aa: CASSQTLDSNYGYTF
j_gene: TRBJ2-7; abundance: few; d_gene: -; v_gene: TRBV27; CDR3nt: TGTGCCAGCAGCCGCGGGACCGGGGCCTACGAGCAGTACTTC; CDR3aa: CASSRGTGAYEQYF
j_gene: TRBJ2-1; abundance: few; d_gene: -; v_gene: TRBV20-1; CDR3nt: TGCAGTGCTTTAAGAGAGAACAATGAGCAGTTCTTC; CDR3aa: CSALRENNEQFF
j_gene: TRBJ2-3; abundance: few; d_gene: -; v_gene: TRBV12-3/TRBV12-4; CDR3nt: TGTGCCAGCAGTCCCCGGGATTCAAAGGCAGATACGCAGTATTTT; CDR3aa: CASSPRDSKADTQYF